The T cell receptor (beta chain) described here comes from a study of beta chain features in type 1 diabetes. Study overall: All samples together contributed 107,917,701 sorted cells for examination. Study-wide findings and caveats: Across all four CD4+ subsets, people with type 1 diabetes showed modestly shorter TCRB CDR3s. High-TCR-expressing cells could be over-represented by cDNA sequencing.

The V gene's germline CDR1 is MNHEY and CDR2 SMNVEV (reference sequence). The CDR3 length is 13 residues. Trimming took off 5 bases at V and 8 bases at J, with 13 bases between the two ends. Regarding this clone: The antigen remains unidentified.

Stem cell-like memory, regulatory, central memory and naive CD4+ cells were sorted via CD45RO/CCR7/CD25/CD127/CD95/CD27. Expressed TCRB transcripts were sequenced because the isolated RNA had all been reverse transcribed beforehand. Data came from immunoSEQ multiplex PCR; TCRdb stores just in-frame clones and leaves some out. The repertoire holds roughly 150,000 clones, with 63% as singletons. The receptor's source is a man younger than 45 with type 1 diabetes. The V call is TRBV27, the J call TRBJ2-1; D is perhaps TRBD1 or TRBD2 (5 bases each). The material sequenced was naive CD4+ T cells from blood. The CDR3 DNA reads TGTGCCAGCAGTAACCAGGGACCCCATGAGCAGTTCTTC. This encodes CASSNQGPHEQFF.